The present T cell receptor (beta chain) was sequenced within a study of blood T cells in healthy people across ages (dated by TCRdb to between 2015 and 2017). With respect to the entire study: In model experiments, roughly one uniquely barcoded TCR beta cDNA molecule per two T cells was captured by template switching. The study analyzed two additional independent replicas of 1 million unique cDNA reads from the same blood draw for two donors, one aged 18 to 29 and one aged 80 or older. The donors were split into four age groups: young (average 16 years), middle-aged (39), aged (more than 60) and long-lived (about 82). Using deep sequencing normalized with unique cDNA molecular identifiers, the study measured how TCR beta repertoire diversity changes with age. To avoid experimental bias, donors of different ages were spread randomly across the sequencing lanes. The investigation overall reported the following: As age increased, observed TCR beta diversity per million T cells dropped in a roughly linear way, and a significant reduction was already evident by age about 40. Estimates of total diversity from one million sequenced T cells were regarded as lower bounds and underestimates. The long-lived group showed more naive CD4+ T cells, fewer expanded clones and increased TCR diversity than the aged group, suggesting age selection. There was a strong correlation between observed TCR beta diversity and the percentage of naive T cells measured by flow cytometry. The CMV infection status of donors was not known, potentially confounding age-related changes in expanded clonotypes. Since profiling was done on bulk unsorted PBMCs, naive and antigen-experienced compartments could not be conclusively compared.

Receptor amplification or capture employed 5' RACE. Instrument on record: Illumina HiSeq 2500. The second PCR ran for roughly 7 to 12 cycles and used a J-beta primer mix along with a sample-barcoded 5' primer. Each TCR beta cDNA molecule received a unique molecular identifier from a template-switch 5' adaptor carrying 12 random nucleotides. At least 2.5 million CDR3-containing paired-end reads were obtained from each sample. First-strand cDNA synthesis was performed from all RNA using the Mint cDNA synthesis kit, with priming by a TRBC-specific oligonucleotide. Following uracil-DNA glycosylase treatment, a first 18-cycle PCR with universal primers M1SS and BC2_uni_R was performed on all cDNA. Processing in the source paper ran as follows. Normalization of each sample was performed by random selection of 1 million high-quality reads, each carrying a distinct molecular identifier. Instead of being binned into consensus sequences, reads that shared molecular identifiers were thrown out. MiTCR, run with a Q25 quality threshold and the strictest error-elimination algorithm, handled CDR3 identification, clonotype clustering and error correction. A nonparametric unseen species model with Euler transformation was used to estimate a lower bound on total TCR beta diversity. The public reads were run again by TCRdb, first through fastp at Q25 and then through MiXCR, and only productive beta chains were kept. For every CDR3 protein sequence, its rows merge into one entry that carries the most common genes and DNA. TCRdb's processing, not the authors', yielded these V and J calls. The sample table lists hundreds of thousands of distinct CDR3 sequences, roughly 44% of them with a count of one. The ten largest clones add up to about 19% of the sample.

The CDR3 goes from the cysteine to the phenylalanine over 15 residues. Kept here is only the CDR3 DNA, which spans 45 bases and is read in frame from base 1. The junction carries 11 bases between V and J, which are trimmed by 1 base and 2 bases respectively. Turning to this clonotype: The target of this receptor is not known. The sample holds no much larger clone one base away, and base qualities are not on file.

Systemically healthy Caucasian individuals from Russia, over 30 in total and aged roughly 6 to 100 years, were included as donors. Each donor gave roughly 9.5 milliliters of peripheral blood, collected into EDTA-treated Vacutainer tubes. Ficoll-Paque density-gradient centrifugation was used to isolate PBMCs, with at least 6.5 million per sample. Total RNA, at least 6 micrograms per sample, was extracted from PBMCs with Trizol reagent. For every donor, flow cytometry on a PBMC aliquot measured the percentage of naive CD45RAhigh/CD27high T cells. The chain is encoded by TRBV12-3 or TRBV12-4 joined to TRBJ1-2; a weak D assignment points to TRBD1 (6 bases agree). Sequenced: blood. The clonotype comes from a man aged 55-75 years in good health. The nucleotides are TGTGCCAGCAGTTTAGTGGGGGCAAGAAACTATGGCTACACCTTC. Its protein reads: CASSLVGARNYGYTF.